A selection of T cell receptor beta chains follows, all from one sample in a study of blood T cell repertoires in COVID-19. Clones were read by immunoSEQ multiplex PCR, and TCRdb kept only the in-frame ones, dropping some. The sample yields 200,000 to 250,000 clones, 85% to 90% seen once. The material sequenced was PBMCs or T cells enriched from blood (not recorded which). The receptor set was obtained from a man in his forties or fifties who had been exposed to COVID-19. Each CDR3 is given with its conserved first and last residue. The D gene is left open where the match is weak. Not all rows give a size; the values are once, few, many and, for expanded clones, a class.

v_gene: TRBV10-1
d_gene: TRBD1
j_gene: TRBJ1-2
abundance: few
CDR3aa: CASSAGQEYGYTF
CDR3nt: TGCGCCAGCAGTGCCGGACAGGAATATGGCTACACCTTC

v_gene: TRBV7-9
d_gene: NA
j_gene: TRBJ1-6
abundance: NA
CDR3aa: CASSLFDSNSPLHF
CDR3nt: TGTGCCAGCAGCTTGTTCGACAGCAATTCACCCCTCCACTTT

v_gene: TRBV18
d_gene: NA
j_gene: TRBJ1-1
abundance: NA
CDR3aa: CAIRPGGELTEAFF
CDR3nt: TGTGCCATACGACCGGGGGGTGAATTGACTGAAGCTTTCTTT

v_gene: TRBV11-2
d_gene: TRBD1
j_gene: TRBJ1-4
abundance: few
CDR3aa: CASRRYTGGGGKLFF
CDR3nt: TGTGCCAGCAGACGGTATACAGGGGGTGGCGGAAAACTGTTTTTT

v_gene: TRBV5-1
d_gene: TRBD2
j_gene: TRBJ2-1
abundance: NA
CDR3aa: CASSFGTITDEQFF
CDR3nt: TGCGCCAGCAGCTTCGGGACTATTACCGATGAGCAGTTCTTC

v_gene: TRBV28
d_gene: NA
j_gene: TRBJ1-1
abundance: NA
CDR3aa: CATYLRQGGTEAFF
CDR3nt: TGTGCCACCTACTTAAGGCAGGGCGGTACTGAAGCTTTCTTT

v_gene: TRBV5-4
d_gene: NA
j_gene: TRBJ1-2
abundance: NA
CDR3aa: CASSPGGLGDYGYTF
CDR3nt: TGTGCCAGCAGCCCGGGGGGCCTTGGGGACTATGGCTACACCTTC

v_gene: TRBV6-5
d_gene: NA
j_gene: TRBJ1-2
abundance: NA
CDR3aa: CATGNNWDWGYTF
CDR3nt: TGTGCCACCGGGAACAACTGGGATTGGGGCTACACCTTC

v_gene: TRBV7-3
d_gene: TRBD2
j_gene: TRBJ2-1
abundance: NA
CDR3aa: CASSLIGGSSYNEQFF
CDR3nt: TGTGCCAGCAGCTTAATCGGCGGGAGCTCCTACAATGAGCAGTTCTTC

v_gene: TRBV30
d_gene: NA
j_gene: TRBJ1-4
abundance: NA
CDR3aa: CAWSPVLRSEKLFF
CDR3nt: TGTGCCTGGAGCCCGGTTCTGAGAAGTGAAAAACTGTTTTTT

v_gene: TRBV11-1
d_gene: TRBD2
j_gene: TRBJ2-7
abundance: NA
CDR3aa: CASSSSGGYGEQYF
CDR3nt: TGTGCCAGCAGCTCCTCGGGGGGGTACGGCGAGCAGTACTTC

v_gene: TRBV19
d_gene: TRBD1
j_gene: TRBJ2-2
abundance: NA
CDR3aa: CARGFRDRNTGELFF
CDR3nt: TGTGCCAGAGGATTCCGGGACAGAAACACCGGGGAGCTGTTTTTT

v_gene: TRBV4-1
d_gene: NA
j_gene: TRBJ2-2
abundance: once
CDR3aa: CASSQSPPRGIGNTGELFF
CDR3nt: TGCGCCAGCAGCCAATCCCCTCCCCGGGGGATTGGGAACACCGGGGAGCTGTTTTTT

v_gene: TRBV18
d_gene: TRBD2
j_gene: TRBJ2-3
abundance: NA
CDR3aa: CASSPRTSGGADTQYF
CDR3nt: TGTGCCAGCTCACCAAGGACTAGCGGGGGAGCAGATACGCAGTATTTT

v_gene: TRBV7-6
d_gene: NA
j_gene: TRBJ2-3
abundance: NA
CDR3aa: CASSLQGSSTDTQYF
CDR3nt: TGTGCCAGCAGCTTACAGGGGTCTAGCACAGATACGCAGTATTTT

v_gene: TRBV5-6
d_gene: NA
j_gene: TRBJ2-1
abundance: NA
CDR3aa: CASSLAGGRGNEQFF
CDR3nt: TGTGCCAGCAGCTTGGCTGGGGGCCGAGGGAATGAGCAGTTCTTC

v_gene: TRBV2
d_gene: NA
j_gene: TRBJ1-5
abundance: NA
CDR3aa: CASTQTDGRAQPQHF
CDR3nt: TGTGCCAGCACCCAAACGGACGGCAGGGCTCAGCCCCAGCATTTT

v_gene: TRBV4-1
d_gene: TRBD1
j_gene: TRBJ1-2
abundance: few
CDR3aa: CASSQVSGTVTNYGYTF
CDR3nt: TGCGCCAGCAGCCAAGTCTCCGGGACAGTAACCAACTATGGCTACACCTTC

v_gene: TRBV7-2
d_gene: TRBD1
j_gene: TRBJ1-2
abundance: NA
CDR3aa: CASSFLQGDYGYTF
CDR3nt: TGTGCCAGCAGCTTCCTCCAGGGGGACTATGGCTACACCTTC